The 4 T cell receptor beta chains below were found in one sample sequenced in a study of shared clonotypes between healthy human individuals. Naive CD8 isolation took CD45RO-negative cells positively selected for CCR7 and excluded terminally differentiated effector memory CD45RA+ cells. Generated by immunoSEQ multiplex PCR, the TCRdb table keeps only in-frame clones and is missing some. The sample yields about 2,200,000 clones, 90% to 95% seen once. Source material: naive CD8+ T cells from PBMCs. The receptors shown here come from a man younger than 30 in good health. Some clones in this sample may be carry-over from other donors' samples.

CDR3 coding DNA: TGCGCCAGCAGCCAAGCACCGCAGGGATTGGCCAATGAGCAGTTCTTC. It codes for CASSQAPQGLANEQFF. V is TRBV4-1 and J is TRBJ2-1; perhaps TRBD1 as D (5 bases). The germline CDR1 and CDR2 sequences are MGHRA and YSYEKL. V was pared by 1 base and J by 6 bases, with 16 bases between. The CDR3 length is 16 residues.

This clone was observed a handful of times. The chain is built from TRBV5-1 and TRBJ1-1, with D uncertain. The V gene's germline CDR1 is SGHRS and CDR2 YFSETQ. This CDR3 contains 11 residues. The germline V and J ends were trimmed by 7 bases and 5 bases, with 9 bases remaining between them. The CDR3 region has the DNA TGCGCCAGCCGGGCCGGGACTGAAGCTTTCTTT. It encodes CASRAGTEAFF.

The chain joins TRBV15 to TRBJ1-1; D is unclear. V lost 5 bases and J 4 bases, leaving 8 bases between the germline ends. Germline V gene lookup returns CDR1 LNHNV and CDR2 YYDKDF (reference sequence). The CDR3 spans 12 residues. The CDR3 DNA sequence: TGTGCCACCAGCCCCCGGGGCACTGAAGCTTTCTTT. Residues: CATSPRGTEAFF.

The chain employs TRBV9 and TRBJ2-7; TRBD1 matches 8 bases. Germline V gene data show CDR1 as SGDLS and CDR2 as YYNGEE. The CDR3 runs to 14 residues. The V segment lost 3 bases and the J segment 7 bases; nucleotides outside the gene matches: 9. The CDR3 here is CASSETGAPGEQYF. CDR3 nucleotide sequence: TGTGCCAGCAGCGAGACAGGGGCACCCGGGGAGCAGTACTTC.